This T cell receptor (beta chain) was sequenced for a study of cytomegalovirus exposure and HLA in healthy donors. Looking at the study overall: Membership in the Caucasian-associated ancestry cluster was found for around 81% of 398 genotyped donors.

The PCR contained 60 Vbeta and 13 Jbeta primers. Sequenced by immunoSEQ multiplex PCR; TCRdb stores in-frame clones only, minus some. This sample carries 97,000 or so clones, 60% to 80% of them seen once, and the ten largest clones take roughly 9.6%. Germline CDR1 and CDR2: MDHEN and SYDVKM. V was cut by 2 bases and J by 4 bases, with 3 bases left in between. The CDR3 is made up of 12 amino acids. Material for sequencing was PBMCs. The sequence was collected from a male donor in good health and CMV-seropositive. This chain joins TRBV28 and TRBJ1-5; no clear D gene. The DNA of the CDR3 is TGTGCCAGCAGTTTACCGAATCAGCCCCAGCATTTT. This encodes CASSLPNQPQHF.